The clone carrying this TCR beta chain has only one observation. The entry originates in a study of blood T cell repertoires in COVID-19. Germline V CDR1 and CDR2: SGHVS, FQNEAQ. There are 12 residues in the CDR3. Trimming pared 5 bases from V and 7 bases from J, leaving 11 bases between. Sequenced by immunoSEQ multiplex PCR; TCRdb stores in-frame clones only, minus some. The sample has 97,000 or so clones; over 70% are singletons. The chain couples TRBV7-8 to TRBJ1-1, with D possibly TRBD1 on 5 matching bases. Sequencing input: peripheral blood. The receptor was derived from a man in his fifties or sixties with acute or convalescent COVID-19. The DNA of the CDR3 is TGTGCCAGCAGCCCTCTGGGGGGTGAAGCTTTCTTT. This sequence encodes CASSPLGGEAFF.